These 28 T cell receptor beta chains were all obtained from the same sample, sequenced in a study of T cell responses to AZD1222 COVID-19 vaccine. Profiling relied on immunoSEQ multiplex PCR, and the TCRdb table lists in-frame clones only, not all of them. The repertoire has about 54,000 clones, around 88% of them found once; the top ten carry roughly 7.2%. The sample was peripheral blood, taken 28 days after the second AZD1222 dose. The receptor set was obtained from an adult who received the AZD1222 COVID-19 vaccine.

The count of this clone is one. The chain carries TRBV6-4 and TRBJ2-3, with a weak D call TRBD2 (7 bases). The CDR3 spans 14 residues. Germline CDR1 is MRHNA and CDR2 is SNTAGT. V lost 0 bases and J lost 8, with 12 bases in between. The CDR3 protein is CASSDSLGGRTQYF. As DNA, the CDR3 is TGTGCCAGCAGTGACTCTCTCGGGGGGCGTACGCAGTATTTT.

V and J are TRBV12-3 or TRBV12-4 and TRBJ2-7; D possibly corresponds to TRBD1 (5 bases). This CDR3 is 12 amino acids long. Trimming removed 1 base from V and 6 bases from J, with 7 bases in between. The CDR3 DNA reads TGTGCCAGCAGTTTAGAAGGGGTCGAGCAGTACTTC. Translation gives CASSLEGVEQYF.

J is TRBJ2-6 and V is TRBV29-1; D gene ambiguous. The V gene's germline CDR1 is SQVTM and CDR2 ANQGSEA. CDR3 length: 13 amino acids. V was pared by 4 bases and J by 1 base, with 5 bases between. This chain's CDR3 is CSVVTSGANVLTF. CDR3 bases: TGCAGCGTTGTCACTTCTGGGGCCAACGTCCTGACTTTC.

The CDR3 DNA is TGTGCCAGCAGCGATCAGGGAAATTACTATGGCTACACCTTC. Its protein is CASSDQGNYYGYTF. The rearrangement joins TRBV7-9 to TRBJ1-2; the D gene is possibly TRBD1 (5 bases). V was trimmed by 5 bases and J by 3 bases, leaving 13 bases between them. CDR3 size: 14 residues. Germline loops: CDR1 SEHNR, CDR2 FQNEAQ (reference sequence).

The chain recombines TRBV24-1 with TRBJ1-5; D not resolved. The CDR3 runs to 16 residues. Trimming shortened V by 2 bases and J by 6 bases, and 16 bases separated the two germline ends. CDR1 is KGHDR, CDR2 SFDVKD, per germline. CDR3 protein: CATSDSAGGSGQPQHF. CDR3 nucleotide sequence: TGTGCCACCAGTGATTCCGCGGGCGGGTCGGGTCAGCCCCAGCATTTT.

The V gene is TRBV5-1, the J gene TRBJ2-2; weak D call: TRBD2 (6 bases). The CDR3 loop spans 16 amino acids. Trimming left V 0 bases short and J 3 bases short, with 12 bases between. Germline loops: CDR1 SGHRS, CDR2 YFSETQ. CDR3 residues: CASSLGNSGYTGELFF. CDR3 in DNA: TGCGCCAGCAGCTTGGGCAATAGCGGATACACCGGGGAGCTGTTTTTT.

The rearrangement links TRBV6-5 to TRBJ2-3; either TRBD1 or TRBD2 may fit D (5 bases each). V lost 0 bases and J lost 0, with 10 bases in between. Germline values: CDR1 MNHEY, CDR2 SVGAGI. CDR3 size: 16 residues. DNA of the CDR3: TGTGCCAGCAGTTACTCATCAGGGACCAGCACAGATACGCAGTATTTT. Translation gives CASSYSSGTSTDTQYF.

CDR3 amino acids: CASSSIPSSGNTIYF. The CDR3 bases are TGTGCCAGCAGCTCAATCCCCAGCTCTGGAAACACCATATATTTT. The V and J genes are TRBV7-9 and TRBJ1-3; the D is unclear. The V end was cut by 4 bases, the J end by 0 bases, with 10 bases between. The CDR3 covers 15 residues. Germline CDR1 is SEHNR and CDR2 is FQNEAQ (reference sequence).

The chain uses TRBV28 and TRBJ1-2; D is uncertain. Trimming pared 7 bases from V and 0 bases from J, leaving 9 bases between. The CDR3 covers 13 residues. CDR1 is MDHEN, CDR2 SYDVKM, per germline. CDR3 in amino acids: CASKEITNYGYTF. CDR3 nucleotide sequence: TGTGCCAGCAAGGAGATAACTAACTATGGCTACACCTTC.

This chain uses TRBV28 with TRBJ1-2; maybe TRBD1 (6 bases). CDR1 and CDR2 from the germline V gene are MDHEN and SYDVKM. CDR3 size: 14 residues. Trimming cost V 5 bases and J 3 bases, with 13 bases left between them. The CDR3 loop reads CASSKQQGDYGYTF. The CDR3 DNA reads TGTGCCAGCAGTAAACAACAGGGAGACTATGGCTACACCTTC.

The CDR3 DNA sequence: TGTGCCAGCAGCTTAGCGAGGGTCCGAGAAAAGTACCAAGAGACCCAGTACTTC. The encoded protein is CASSLARVREKYQETQYF. The V gene is TRBV7-8, the J gene TRBJ2-5; D possibly corresponds to TRBD2 (5 bases). Germline CDR1 is SGHVS and CDR2 is FQNEAQ. V lost 0 bases and J 0 bases, leaving 17 bases between the germline ends. This CDR3 is built from 18 residues. The full variable domain, its missing parts supplied by reference TRBV7-8 and TRBJ2-5, is GAGVSQSPRYKVAKRGQDVALRCDPISGHVSLFWYQQALGQGPEFLTYFQNEAQLDKSGLPSDRFFAERPEGSVSTLKIQRTQQEDSAVYLCASSLARVREKYQETQYFGPGTRLLVL.

This clone has a single count. The chain is built from TRBV6-5 and TRBJ1-1; the D gene is possibly TRBD1 (5 bases). V was cut by 4 bases and J by 1 base, with 13 bases left in between. Germline V gene data show CDR1 as MNHEY and CDR2 as SVGAGI. The CDR3 loop spans 15 amino acids. The CDR3 DNA sequence: TGTGCCAGCAGTTTTTCATCAAGGGGGAACACTGAAGCTTTCTTT. This gives the protein CASSFSSRGNTEAFF.

Relative to its sample, this clone is medium-sized. The chain recombines TRBV19 with TRBJ1-6, with 8 bases identical to TRBD1. J was trimmed by 10 bases and V by 7 bases; bases with no gene match: 12. Germline CDR1 is LNHDA and CDR2 is SQIVND (reference sequence). CDR3 length equals 15 residues. The CDR3 region has the DNA TGTGCCAGTATTCAGGGGGCGCTGGGTGGATCACCCCTCCACTTT. Protein product: CASIQGALGGSPLHF. The entire variable domain, with the rest obtained from reference TRBV19 and TRBJ1-6, is as follows: DGGITQSPKYLFRKEGQNVTLSCEQNLNHDAMYWYRQDPGQGLRLIYYSQIVNDFQKGDIAEGYSVSREKKESFPLTVTSAQKNPTAFYLCASIQGALGGSPLHFGNGTRLTVT.

This clone has just one count. The chain carries TRBV21-1 and TRBJ1-5. TRBV21-1 is marked as a pseudogene. This CDR3 has 16 amino acids. Here the CDR3 DNA reads TGTGCCAGCAGCATAGAGGCCGCAGTTTTTAATCAGCCCCAGCATTTT. Translation: CASSIEAAVFNQPQHF.

This chain links TRBV6-6 with TRBJ1-2, with D possibly TRBD1 on 6 matching bases. The CDR3 extends over 12 amino acids. CDR1 and CDR2 (germline): MNHNY, SVGAGI (reference sequence). Trimming cost V 4 bases and J 6 bases, with 9 bases left between them. This CDR3 reads CASSSGGNGYTF. The CDR3 DNA sequence: TGTGCCAGCAGTTCGGGGGGCAATGGCTACACCTTC.

J is TRBJ1-5 and V is TRBV12-3 or TRBV12-4; D unclear. This CDR3 spans 13 amino acids. Trimming removed 8 bases at V and 0 bases at J, with 8 bases between. This CDR3 reads CASRQISNQPQHF. The CDR3 bases are TGTGCCAGCCGTCAGATTAGCAATCAGCCCCAGCATTTT.

The chain links TRBV18 to TRBJ2-2; weak D call: TRBD1 (5 bases). In germline, CDR1 is KGHSH, CDR2 LQKENI. Trimming removed 2 bases from V and 7 bases from J, with 17 bases in between. The CDR3 has 16 amino acids. The chain's CDR3 is CASSPLLDPTGGELFF. In DNA, the CDR3 is TGTGCCAGCTCACCATTGTTAGACCCCACAGGCGGGGAGCTGTTTTTT.

The V gene is TRBV19, the J gene TRBJ2-1; 13 bases agree with TRBD2. Germline V gene data show CDR1 as LNHDA and CDR2 as SQIVND (reference sequence). V was clipped by 5 bases and J by 10 bases; unmatched bases: 8. The CDR3 sequence is 15 residues long. CDR3 nucleotides: TGTGCCAGTAGTCAACTAGCGGGAGGGCCATGGGAGCAGTTCTTC. Encoded protein: CASSQLAGGPWEQFF.

The rearrangement links TRBV18 to TRBJ1-2, with D unclear. The V end lost 0 bases, the J end lost 8 bases, and 22 bases lay between the germline ends. The CDR3 is 17 amino acids. The germline gives CDR1 KGHSH, CDR2 LQKENI. The CDR3 loop is CASSPPSTSFPLAGYTF. The CDR3 DNA reads TGTGCCAGCTCACCACCGTCCACGAGCTTCCCGCTAGCGGGCTACACCTTC.

The rearrangement links TRBV28 to TRBJ1-5, with D tentatively TRBD1 (6 bases). The CDR3 is made up of 17 amino acids. Germline values: CDR1 MDHEN, CDR2 SYDVKM. V was trimmed by 2 bases and J by 1 base, leaving 15 bases between them. The CDR3 sequence: CASSLGGAQGSNQPQHF. The CDR3 DNA reads TGTGCCAGCAGTTTAGGGGGGGCACAGGGAAGCAATCAGCCCCAGCATTTT.

V is TRBV7-2 and J is TRBJ2-7; D perhaps matches TRBD1 (5 bases). Trimming took 1 base from V and 2 from J, leaving 12 bases between them. CDR1 is SGHTA and CDR2 is FQGNSA in the germline V gene. The CDR3 is 15 amino acids. CDR3 protein: CASSLGTSITYEQYF. The CDR3 coding sequence is TGTGCCAGCAGCTTAGGGACATCCATTACCTACGAGCAGTACTTC.

The chain employs TRBV10-2 and TRBJ2-7, with D tentatively TRBD1 or TRBD2 (5 bases each). Germline V CDR1 and CDR2: WSHSY, SAAADI. The CDR3 is 15 residues long. V lost 3 bases and J 0 bases, leaving 12 bases between the germline ends. The CDR3 DNA reads as TGCGCCAGCAGTGATCTCGGGACCGACTCCTACGAGCAGTACTTC. It codes for CASSDLGTDSYEQYF.

The chain is built from TRBV15 and TRBJ1-2; D remains ambiguous. The length of the CDR3 is 14 residues. Trimming stripped 5 bases from V and 5 bases from J, with 15 bases between. Germline V lookup: CDR1 LNHNV, CDR2 YYDKDF (reference sequence). The CDR3 region is CATSQQGYGYGYTF. For the CDR3, the DNA is TGTGCCACCAGCCAACAAGGATACGGGTATGGCTACACCTTC. The entire variable domain, with the rest obtained from reference TRBV15 and TRBJ1-2, is as follows: DAMVIQNPRYQVTQFGKPVTLSCSQTLNHNVMYWYQQKSSQAPKLLFHYYDKDFNNEADTPDNFQSRRPNTSFCFLDIRSPGLGDTAMYLCATSQQGYGYGYTFGSGTRLTVV.

The genes are TRBV24-1 and TRBJ1-2; D possibly corresponds to TRBD1 (5 bases). The germline CDR1 and CDR2 sequences are KGHDR and SFDVKD. This CDR3 region has 13 residues. V lost 2 bases and J lost 8, with 11 bases in between. The CDR3, as DNA: TGTGCCACCAGTGATTCCGGGACTAGGGGCTACACCTTC. Translation: CATSDSGTRGYTF.

The V and J genes are TRBV25-1 and TRBJ1-2; possibly TRBD1 for D (5 bases). The CDR3 runs to 12 residues. The V end lost 6 bases, the J end lost 8 bases, and 13 bases lay between the germline ends. Germline V lookup: CDR1 MGHDK, CDR2 SYGVNS. CDR3 sequence: CASSGGGQGYTF. CDR3 DNA sequence: TGTGCCAGCAGCGGGGGAGGGCAGGGCTACACCTTC.

J is TRBJ1-6 and V is TRBV3-1 (or the pseudogene TRBV3-2); no reliable D call. V was cut by 1 base and J by 7 bases, with 8 bases left in between. Germline-derived CDR1 and CDR2 are LGHDT and YNNKEL (reference sequence). The CDR3 is 14 residues long. The CDR3 bases are TGTGCCAGCAGCCAAGGAGGGTGGAATTCACCCCTCCACTTT. It translates to CASSQGGWNSPLHF.

This sequence joins TRBV10-3 and TRBJ2-7; D is unresolved. Between the trimmed V and J ends, which lost 4 bases and 1 base, there was a span of 11 bases. CDR3 length: 14 residues. Germline V gives CDR1 ENHRY, CDR2 SYGVKD. The CDR3 nucleotides are TGTGCCATCAGTGGTTCGGTTGGATCCTACGAGCAGTACTTC. It specifies CAISGSVGSYEQYF.

V is TRBV2 and J is TRBJ2-7, with a possible D match to TRBD1 (6 bases). This CDR3 contains 13 residues. Germline CDR1 reads SNHLY; CDR2 reads FYNNEI. V lost 6 bases, J lost 0 bases, and 9 bases lay in between. In nucleotides, the CDR3 is TGTGCCAGCAGCCGGGACATCTCCTACGAGCAGTACTTC. Translated: CASSRDISYEQYF.